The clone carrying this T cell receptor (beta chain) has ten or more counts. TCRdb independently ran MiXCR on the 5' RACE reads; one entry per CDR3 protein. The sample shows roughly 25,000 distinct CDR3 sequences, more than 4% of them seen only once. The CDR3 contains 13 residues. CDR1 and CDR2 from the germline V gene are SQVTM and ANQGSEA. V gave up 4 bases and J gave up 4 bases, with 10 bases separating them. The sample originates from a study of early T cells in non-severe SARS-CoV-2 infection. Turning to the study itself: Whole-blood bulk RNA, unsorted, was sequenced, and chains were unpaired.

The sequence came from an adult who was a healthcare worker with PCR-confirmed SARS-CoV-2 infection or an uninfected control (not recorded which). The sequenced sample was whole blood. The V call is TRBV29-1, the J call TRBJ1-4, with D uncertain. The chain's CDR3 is CSVGRSINEKLFF. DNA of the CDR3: TGCAGCGTTGGAAGGAGTATTAATGAAAAACTGTTTTTT.